These 25 T cell receptor beta chains came from one sample sequenced in a study of neurological immune-mediated disorders. TCRdb redid the calling of the 5' RACE reads with MiXCR, one entry per CDR3 protein. The sample holds 66,000 or so distinct CDR3 sequences, roughly 5.6% seen once. Source material: PBMCs. These receptors were collected from a woman aged 25 to 45 with multiple sclerosis.

This clonotype was recorded many times. The chain links TRBV20-1 to TRBJ2-1, with unresolved D. Trimming took off 3 bases at V and 10 bases at J, with 13 bases between the two ends. Germline lookup yields CDR1 DFQATT and CDR2 SNEGSKA (reference sequence). This CDR3 is built from 12 residues. DNA for the CDR3: TGCAGTGCTAGTGAGCAGTTAGAGGAGCAGTTCTTC. This translates into CSASEQLEEQFF.

Remarks on this clonotype: This may arise from a read error, as a much more abundant clone is one base away. Likely a read error: the CDR3 ends without its conserved phenylalanine or tryptophan. CDR3 amino acids: CASSSRTATNTGELFI. Written as DNA, the CDR3 is TGTGCCAGCAGCTCCCGAACAGCTACGAACACCGGGGAGCTGTTTATT. The chain uses TRBV7-9 and TRBJ2-2; no firm D call. Per germline, CDR1 SEHNR and CDR2 FQNEAQ (reference sequence). This CDR3 spans 16 amino acids. V shed 4 bases and J shed 0 bases, with 12 bases lying between them.

This clonotype was observed a handful of times. Just one base apart from a much larger clone, this may be a read error. The chain has TRBV5-1 and TRBJ2-3; no clear D gene. Per germline, CDR1 SGHRS and CDR2 YFSETQ. The CDR3 is 15 residues long. V lost 0 bases and J lost 5, with 13 bases in between. CDR3 nucleotide sequence: TGCGCCAGCAGCTTGGGGTCGTTCCACATAGATACGCAGTATTTT. Its translation: CASSLGSFHIDTQYF. The variable domain in full, completed from reference TRBV5-1 and TRBJ2-3, reads KAGVTQTPRYLIKTRGQQVTLSCSPISGHRSVSWYQQTPGQGLQFLFEYFSETQRNKGNFPGRFSGRQFSNSRSEMNVSTLELGDSALYLCASSLGSFHIDTQYFGPGTRLTVL.

At least ten counts were recorded for this clonotype. V usage is TRBV20-1 and J usage is TRBJ1-5; 8 bases are shared with TRBD1. Per germline, CDR1 DFQATT and CDR2 SNEGSKA (reference sequence). The V segment lost 0 bases and the J segment 2 bases; nucleotides outside the gene matches: 0. The CDR3 covers 14 residues. In DNA, the CDR3 is TGCAGTGCTAGAGAGACAGGGGGCAATCAGCCCCAGCATTTT. The encoded protein is CSARETGGNQPQHF.

In this sample, this clonotype turned up many times. The chain combines TRBV15 with TRBJ2-3; D unresolved. The CDR3 totals 13 residues. V gave up 7 bases and J gave up 0 bases, with 8 bases separating them. Looked up from germline, CDR1 is LNHNV and CDR2 is YYDKDF (reference sequence). The CDR3 region has the DNA TGTGCCACCACCCGCCCTAGCACAGATACGCAGTATTTT. Its protein product is CATTRPSTDTQYF.

This clonotype was observed at least ten times. The rearrangement links TRBV5-1 to TRBJ1-5; D is uncertain. Germline V gives CDR1 SGHRS, CDR2 YFSETQ. The CDR3 sequence is 14 residues long. Trimming stripped 5 bases from V and 2 bases from J, with 11 bases between. The CDR3 nucleotides are TGCGCCAGCAGTGAGGGTGGGGGCAATCAGCCCCAGCATTTT. It encodes CASSEGGGNQPQHF.

This clonotype has at least ten counts. This sequence joins TRBV20-1 and TRBJ2-7; TRBD1 matches 7 bases. The germline V gene has CDR1 DFQATT and CDR2 SNEGSKA (reference sequence). The V and J ends lost 5 bases and 4 bases, in that order; junction bases with no gene match: 11. The CDR3 extends over 14 amino acids. CDR3 sequence: CSAQGRDSSYEQYF. The CDR3 region has the DNA TGCAGTGCTCAGGGCCGGGACAGTTCATACGAGCAGTACTTC.

In regard to this clonotype: Being one base from a much bigger clone, this may be a read error. The chain couples TRBV29-1 to TRBJ1-1; no definite D call. This CDR3 region has 13 residues. Trimming took 7 bases from V and 0 from J, leaving 12 bases between them. Germline V gene lookup returns CDR1 SQVTM and CDR2 ANQGSEA. The CDR3 coding sequence is TGCAGCGCCTTGAACATTGTGAACACTGAAGCTTTCTTT. Translation: CSALNIVNTEAFF.

This clonotype appeared a few times. A much bigger clone sits one base away, suggesting this may be a read error. The chain couples TRBV10-3 to TRBJ2-1; possibly TRBD1 for D (5 bases). CDR3 length: 14 residues. Germline V gene lookup returns CDR1 ENHRY and CDR2 SYGVKD. Trimming cost V 3 bases and J 9 bases, with 15 bases left between them. As DNA, the CDR3 is TGTGCCATCAGTGAAAGAAAGGGGTCGGCTGAGCAGTTCTTC. It codes for CAISERKGSAEQFF.

This clonotype was counted ten times or more. The chain recombines TRBV20-1 with TRBJ2-1, with 8 nucleotides matching TRBD2. The CDR3 has 16 amino acids. Germline CDR1 DFQATT, CDR2 SNEGSKA (reference sequence). V dropped 0 bases and J dropped 6; count of bases not matched to a gene: 10. CDR3 region: CSARDLVAGKGNEQFF. CDR3 sequence (DNA): TGCAGTGCTAGAGATCTGGTAGCGGGGAAAGGCAATGAGCAGTTCTTC.

The rearrangement uses TRBV5-1 and TRBJ1-2; maybe TRBD1 (6 bases). The CDR3 has 14 amino acids. Trimming pared 1 base from V and 2 bases from J, leaving 9 bases between. Per germline, CDR1 SGHRS and CDR2 YFSETQ. CDR3: CASSLTGLNYGYTF. CDR3 in DNA: TGCGCCAGCAGCTTGACAGGGCTCAACTATGGCTACACCTTC.

This clonotype has at least ten counts. This chain links TRBV12-3 or TRBV12-4 with TRBJ2-2; 8 positions match TRBD2. The length of the CDR3 is 14 residues. V dropped 2 bases and J dropped 9; count of bases not matched to a gene: 5. CDR3 coding DNA: TGTGCCAGCAGTTTATCGGGACTAGGGTGGGAGCTGTTTTTT. Translation: CASSLSGLGWELFF.

On this clonotype itself: This may come from a read error, since a much larger clone is one base off. The chain is built from TRBV28 and TRBJ2-7; D assignment may be TRBD1 or TRBD2 (6 bases each). The V gene lost 5 bases and the J gene lost 0 bases, with 20 bases spanning the gap. The CDR3 totals 17 residues. Germline loops: CDR1 MDHEN, CDR2 SYDVKM. The CDR3 is CASSIPRGAGSSYEQYF. In nucleotides, the CDR3 is TGTGCCAGCAGTATCCCGAGGGGGGCAGGGAGCTCCTACGAGCAGTACTTC.

V is TRBV5-1 and J is TRBJ1-2, with 8 bases matching TRBD1. Germline CDR1 and CDR2: SGHRS and YFSETQ. The CDR3 length is 14 residues. The V and J ends lost 0 bases and 7 bases, in that order; junction bases with no gene match: 5. The CDR3 sequence: CASSLDPGGGGYTF. CDR3 coding DNA: TGCGCCAGCAGCTTGGATCCAGGGGGCGGTGGCTACACCTTC.

There are many counts of this clonotype. The V call is TRBV10-3, the J call TRBJ2-3; D possibly corresponds to TRBD1 (6 bases). Trimming took 6 bases from V and 0 from J, leaving 10 bases between them. The CDR3 contains 14 residues. CDR1 is ENHRY and CDR2 is SYGVKD in the germline V gene. The CDR3 here is CAISRQESTDTQYF. CDR3 in DNA: TGTGCCATCAGCCGACAGGAAAGCACAGATACGCAGTATTTT.

This clonotype was seen repeatedly, ten times or more. This sequence joins TRBV5-5 and TRBJ2-3, with 8 bases fitting TRBD1. CDR3 length equals 14 residues. The trim removed 3 bases at V and 6 bases at J, leaving 6 bases unmatched. The germline CDR1 and CDR2 sequences are SGHKS and YYEKEE (reference sequence). CDR3 region: CASSSQGASDTQYF. In DNA, the CDR3 is TGTGCCAGCAGCTCGCAGGGGGCTAGCGATACGCAGTATTTT.

This clonotype is labeled medium-sized (0.01 to 0.1%). The V and J genes are TRBV10-2 and TRBJ1-2; D unresolved. CDR1 and CDR2 from the germline V gene are WSHSY and SAAADI. V was clipped by 5 bases and J by 4 bases, with 8 bases between them. There are 12 residues in the CDR3. CDR3 region: CASSKDSYGYTF. The CDR3 DNA reads TGCGCCAGCAGTAAGGATAGCTATGGCTACACCTTC.

The gene calls are TRBV3-1 and TRBJ2-5; D might be TRBD2 (6 bases). This CDR3 region has 15 residues. V lost 0 bases and J 2 bases, leaving 10 bases between the germline ends. Germline assignment: CDR1 LGHDT and CDR2 YNNKEL (reference sequence). CDR3 sequence: CASSQEGTAQETQYF. DNA for the CDR3: TGTGCCAGCAGCCAAGAGGGGACTGCTCAAGAGACCCAGTACTTC.

This clonotype was picked up many times. J is TRBJ2-7 and V is TRBV7-2, with TRBD1 as a possible D gene (5 bases). Trimming cost V 4 bases and J 4 bases, with 20 bases left between them. The CDR3 spans 16 residues. The germline V gene encodes CDR1 SGHTA and CDR2 FQGNSA. This CDR3 reads CASSSAEMTARYEQYF. CDR3 DNA: TGTGCCAGCAGCTCCGCAGAGATGACAGCAAGATACGAGCAGTACTTC. Combining the CDR3 with reference TRBV7-2 and TRBJ2-7 gives the whole variable domain GAGVSQSPSNKVTEKGKDVELRCDPISGHTALYWYRQSLGQGLEFLIYFQGNSAPDKSGLPSDRFSAERTGGSVSTLTIQRTQQEDSAVYLCASSSAEMTARYEQYFGPGTRLTVT.

This clonotype came up a few times. J is TRBJ1-2 and V is TRBV20-1; TRBD1 matches at 7 bases. The CDR3 has 13 residues. Germline V lookup: CDR1 DFQATT, CDR2 SNEGSKA (reference sequence). V dropped 6 bases and J dropped 4; count of bases not matched to a gene: 8. The CDR3 reads CSAVPQGSYGYTF. The CDR3 DNA is TGCAGTGCCGTTCCACAGGGGTCCTATGGCTACACCTTC.

This clonotype was detected a few times. V gene TRBV2 combines with J gene TRBJ2-5; tentative D call: TRBD2 (5 bases). Trimming stripped 7 bases from V and 7 bases from J, with 10 bases between. This CDR3 is 11 amino acids long. The germline V gene encodes CDR1 SNHLY and CDR2 FYNNEI. DNA of the CDR3: TGTGCCAGCATGCTAGGAGGGACCCAGTACTTC. Amino acids: CASMLGGTQYF.

Worth noting for this clonotype: One base away lies a much larger clone, so this may be a sequencing read error. Without the conserved terminal phenylalanine or tryptophan, this CDR3 likely stems from a read error. V and J are TRBV7-9 and TRBJ1-6, with D possibly being TRBD1 (6 bases). Germline values: CDR1 SEHNR, CDR2 FQNEAQ (reference sequence). V was trimmed by 6 bases and J by 4 bases, leaving 10 bases between them. This CDR3 contains 14 residues. The CDR3 reads CASSSGQYNSPLHY. The DNA for the CDR3 is TGTGCCAGCAGTTCGGGACAATATAATTCACCCCTCCACTAT.

This clonotype was detected many times. V usage is TRBV9 and J usage is TRBJ2-1; 13 bases are a match to TRBD2. Germline CDR1 is SGDLS and CDR2 is YYNGEE. The length of the CDR3 is 15 residues. V lost 5 bases, J lost 8 bases, and 7 bases stayed unmatched. The CDR3 region has the DNA TGTGCCAGCAGGGAGACTAGCGGGGGGCGGGATGAGCAGTTCTTC. Translating it yields CASRETSGGRDEQFF. Using reference TRBV9 and TRBJ2-1 for the parts outside the CDR3, the full variable domain is DSGVTQTPKHLITATGQRVTLRCSPRSGDLSVYWYQQSLDQGLQFLIQYYNGEERAKGNILERFSAQQFPDLHSELNLSSLELGDSALYFCASRETSGGRDEQFFGPGTRLTVL.

This clonotype showed up just once. A much more abundant neighbour one base away suggests this may be a read error. V is TRBV5-1 and J is TRBJ2-6, with TRBD1 matching over 7 bases. Germline V gene sequence: CDR1 SGHRS, CDR2 YFSETQ. This CDR3 has 14 amino acids. This CDR3 is CASSTGVWAKVLTF. CDR3 DNA: TGCGCCAGCAGCACAGGGGTTTGGGCCAAAGTCCTGACTTTC.

The CDR3 region is CASSSRTVTRGEQYF. The CDR3 region has the DNA TGTGCCAGCAGTTCTCGGACCGTCACCCGGGGGGAGCAGTACTTC. The V call is TRBV12-3 or TRBV12-4, the J call TRBJ2-7, with D perhaps TRBD2 (6 bases). This CDR3 contains 15 residues. V was shortened by 4 bases and J by 7 bases, with 20 bases between the two germline ends.